This T cell receptor (beta chain) was captured in a study of cytomegalovirus exposure and HLA in healthy donors. Study-wide results and caveats: Testing in vitro showed three CMV-associated chains specific for CMV antigens. Accurate prediction of most subjects' HLA-A and HLA-B alleles from TCR beta sequences was reported. Excluded were some V segments that proved indistinguishable, including TRBV6-2 and TRBV6-3.

Likely unrecorded immune exposures existed in these nominally healthy donors. V lost 2 bases, J lost 7 bases, and 10 bases stayed unmatched. The CDR3 spans 15 residues. Germline V lookup: CDR1 MNHEY, CDR2 SVGAGI. PCR amplification relied on 60 Vbeta primers (plus 13 Jbeta primers). TCRdb's table, derived via immunoSEQ multiplex PCR, lists solely in-frame clones and lacks some. The data show 150,000 or so clones, 65% to 70% seen once. Concerning this clone itself: What it recognizes is unknown.

The sequence came from a young man in good health and CMV-seropositive. V gene TRBV6-5 combines with J gene TRBJ2-7, with 8 bases that match TRBD1. Sample: PBMCs. The CDR3 DNA reads TGTGCCAGCAGTTACACCGGGACAGGCATGAGAGAGCAGTACTTC. It yields the protein CASSYTGTGMREQYF.